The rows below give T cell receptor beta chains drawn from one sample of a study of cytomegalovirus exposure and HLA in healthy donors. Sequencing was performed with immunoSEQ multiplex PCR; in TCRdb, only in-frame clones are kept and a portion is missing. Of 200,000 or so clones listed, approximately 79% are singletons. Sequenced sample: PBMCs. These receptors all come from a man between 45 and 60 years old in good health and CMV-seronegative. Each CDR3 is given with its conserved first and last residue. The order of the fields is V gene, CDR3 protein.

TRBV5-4,CASSLVGGEETQYF
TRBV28,CASSFPGQAFYEQYF
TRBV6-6,CASSSPRSGIYEQYF
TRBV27,CASSLRLANEQFF
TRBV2,CASSEGAGGNTEAFF
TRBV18,CASSPPSLAGNNEQFF
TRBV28,CASSPLSATNEKLFF
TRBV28,CASSLWGDNRAYEQYF
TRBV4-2,CASSPTASYEQYF
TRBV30,CAWSSYTGFNQPQHF
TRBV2,CATGEGGYEQYF
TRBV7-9,CASSLFSGGTYEQYF
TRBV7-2,CASSLHGTGLGNEQFF
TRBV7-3,CASSSEQAVNGYTF
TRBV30,CAWTGGSSNQPQHF
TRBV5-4,CASSSVVKEETQYF
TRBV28,CASSTPGQTLLFSGTEAFF
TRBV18,CASSLQGAGDEQYF
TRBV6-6,CASSYGQGREKLFF
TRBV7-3,CASSLRQSGSTDTQYF
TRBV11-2,CASSLVGRPSYEQYF
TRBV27,CASTTREAQGRELFF
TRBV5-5,CASSWATSVANNEQFF
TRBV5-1,CASRGLAINNEQFF